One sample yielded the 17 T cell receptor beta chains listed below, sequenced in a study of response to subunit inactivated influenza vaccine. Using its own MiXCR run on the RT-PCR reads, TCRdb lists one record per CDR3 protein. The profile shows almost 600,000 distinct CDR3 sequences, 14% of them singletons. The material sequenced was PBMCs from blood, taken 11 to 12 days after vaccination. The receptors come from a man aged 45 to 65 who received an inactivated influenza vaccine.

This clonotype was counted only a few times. The CDR3 DNA sequence: TGTGCCAGCAGCCCCACAGGGGCGGACACTGAAGCTTTCTTT. The encoded protein is CASSPTGADTEAFF. V and J are TRBV7-9 and TRBJ1-1; 7 bases agree with TRBD1. CDR1 is SEHNR, CDR2 FQNEAQ, per germline (reference sequence). The CDR3 sequence is 14 residues long. The ends lost 5 bases at V and 3 bases at J; junction bases unmatched: 6.

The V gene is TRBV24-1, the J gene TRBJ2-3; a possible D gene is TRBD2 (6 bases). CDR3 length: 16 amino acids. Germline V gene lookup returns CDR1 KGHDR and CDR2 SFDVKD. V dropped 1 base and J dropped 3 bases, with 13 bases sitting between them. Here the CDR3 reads CATSDFSGKGTDTQYF. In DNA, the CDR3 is TGTGCCACCAGTGATTTTAGCGGTAAGGGGACAGATACGCAGTATTTT.

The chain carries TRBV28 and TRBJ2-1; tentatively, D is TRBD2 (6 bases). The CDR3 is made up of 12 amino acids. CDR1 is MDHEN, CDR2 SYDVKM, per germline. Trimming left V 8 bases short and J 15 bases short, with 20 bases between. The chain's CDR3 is CASGRQIKTVFF. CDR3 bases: TGTGCCAGCGGGAGGCAGATCAAGACAGTGTTCTTC. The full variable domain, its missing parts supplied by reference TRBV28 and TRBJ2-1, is DVKVTQSSRYLVKRTGEKVFLECVQDMDHENMFWYRQDPGLGLRLIYFSYDVKMKEKGDIPEGYSVSREKKERFSLILESASTNQTSMYLCASGRQIKTVFFGPGTRLTVL.

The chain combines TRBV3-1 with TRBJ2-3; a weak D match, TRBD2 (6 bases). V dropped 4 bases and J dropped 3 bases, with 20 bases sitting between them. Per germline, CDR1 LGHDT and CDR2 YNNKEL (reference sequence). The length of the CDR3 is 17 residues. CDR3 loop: CASSPSRTGVGTDTQYF. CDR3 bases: TGTGCCAGCAGCCCAAGTAGGACGGGAGTAGGTACAGATACGCAGTATTTT.

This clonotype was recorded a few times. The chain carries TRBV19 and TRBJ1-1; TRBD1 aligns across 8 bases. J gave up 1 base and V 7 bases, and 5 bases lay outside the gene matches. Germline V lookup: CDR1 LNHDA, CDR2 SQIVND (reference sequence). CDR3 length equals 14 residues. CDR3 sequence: CASTMGQANTEAFF. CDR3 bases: TGTGCCAGTACTATGGGACAGGCGAACACTGAAGCTTTCTTT.

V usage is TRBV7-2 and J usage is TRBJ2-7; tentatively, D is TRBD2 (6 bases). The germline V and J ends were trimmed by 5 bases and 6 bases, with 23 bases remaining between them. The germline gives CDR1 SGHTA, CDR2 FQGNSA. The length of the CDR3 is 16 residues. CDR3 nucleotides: TGTGCCAGCAGCCCAGGAAGGGTTACGGGAGCGGGCGAGCAGTACTTC. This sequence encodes CASSPGRVTGAGEQYF.

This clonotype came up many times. The CDR3 protein is CASRRTSGRGEQYF. The CDR3 nucleotides are TGTGCCAGCAGACGGACTAGCGGGAGAGGGGAGCAGTACTTC. This chain links TRBV6-2 or TRBV6-3 with TRBJ2-7; 13 nucleotides match TRBD2. Germline lookup yields CDR1 MNHEY and CDR2 SVGEGT. Unmatched junction bases numbered 6, after V lost 6 bases and J lost 7 bases. The CDR3 spans 14 residues.

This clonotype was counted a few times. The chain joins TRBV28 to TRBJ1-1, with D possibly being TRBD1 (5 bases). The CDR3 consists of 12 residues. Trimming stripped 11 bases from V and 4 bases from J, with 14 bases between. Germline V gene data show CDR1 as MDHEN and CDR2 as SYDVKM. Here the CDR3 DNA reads TGTGCCGCCCTCGACAGAGGCACTGAAGCTTTCTTT. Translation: CAALDRGTEAFF.

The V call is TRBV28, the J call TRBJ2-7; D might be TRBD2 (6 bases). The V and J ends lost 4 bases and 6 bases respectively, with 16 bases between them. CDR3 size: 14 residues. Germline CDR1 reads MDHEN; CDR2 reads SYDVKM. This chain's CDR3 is CASSSRGRTLEQYF. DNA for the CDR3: TGTGCCAGCAGTTCCCGGGGGAGGACGCTCGAGCAGTACTTC. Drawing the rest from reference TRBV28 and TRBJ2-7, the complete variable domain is DVKVTQSSRYLVKRTGEKVFLECVQDMDHENMFWYRQDPGLGLRLIYFSYDVKMKEKGDIPEGYSVSREKKERFSLILESASTNQTSMYLCASSSRGRTLEQYFGPGTRLTVT.

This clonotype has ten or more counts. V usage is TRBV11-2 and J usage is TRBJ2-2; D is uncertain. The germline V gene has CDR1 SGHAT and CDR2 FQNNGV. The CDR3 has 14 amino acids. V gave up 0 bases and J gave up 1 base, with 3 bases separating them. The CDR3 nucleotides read TGTGCCAGCAGCTTAGATAGGAACACCGGGGAGCTGTTTTTT. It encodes CASSLDRNTGELFF.

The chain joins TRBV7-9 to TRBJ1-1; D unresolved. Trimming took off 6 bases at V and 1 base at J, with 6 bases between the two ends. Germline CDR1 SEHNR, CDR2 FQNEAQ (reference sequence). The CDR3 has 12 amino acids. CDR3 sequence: CASRQKNTEAFF. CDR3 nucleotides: TGTGCCAGCAGGCAAAAGAACACTGAAGCTTTCTTT.

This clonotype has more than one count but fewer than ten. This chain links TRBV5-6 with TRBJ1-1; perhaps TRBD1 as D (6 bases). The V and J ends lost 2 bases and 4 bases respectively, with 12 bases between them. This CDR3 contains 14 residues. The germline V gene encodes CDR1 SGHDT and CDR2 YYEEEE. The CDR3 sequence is CASSLGGLTTEAFF. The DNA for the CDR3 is TGTGCCAGCAGCTTAGGGGGTTTGACCACTGAAGCTTTCTTT.

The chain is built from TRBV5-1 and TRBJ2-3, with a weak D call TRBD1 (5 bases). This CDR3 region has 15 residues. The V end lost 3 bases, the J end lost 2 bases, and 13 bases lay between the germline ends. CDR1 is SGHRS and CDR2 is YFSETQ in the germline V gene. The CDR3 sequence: CASSSWGQYTDTQYF. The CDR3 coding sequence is TGCGCCAGCAGCTCATGGGGCCAGTACACAGATACGCAGTATTTT. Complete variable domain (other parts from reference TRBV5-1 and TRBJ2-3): KAGVTQTPRYLIKTRGQQVTLSCSPISGHRSVSWYQQTPGQGLQFLFEYFSETQRNKGNFPGRFSGRQFSNSRSEMNVSTLELGDSALYLCASSSWGQYTDTQYFGPGTRLTVL.

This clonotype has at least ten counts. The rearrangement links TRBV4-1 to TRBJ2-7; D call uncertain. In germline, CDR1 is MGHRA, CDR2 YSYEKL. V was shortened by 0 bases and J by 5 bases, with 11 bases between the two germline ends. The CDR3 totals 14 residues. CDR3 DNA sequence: TGCGCCAGCAGCCAAGATGTGGTTGAGCACGAGCAGTACTTC. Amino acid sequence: CASSQDVVEHEQYF.

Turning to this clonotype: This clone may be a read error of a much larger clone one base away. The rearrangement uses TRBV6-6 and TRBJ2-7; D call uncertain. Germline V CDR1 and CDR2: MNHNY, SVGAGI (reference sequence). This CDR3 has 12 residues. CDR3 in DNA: TGTGCCATCAGTTCAACCAACTACGAGCAGTACTTC. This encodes CAISSTNYEQYF.

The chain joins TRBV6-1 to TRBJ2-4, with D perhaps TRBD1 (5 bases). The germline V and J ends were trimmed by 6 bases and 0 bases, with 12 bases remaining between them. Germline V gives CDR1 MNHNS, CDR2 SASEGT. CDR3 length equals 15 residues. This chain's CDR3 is CASSGRDIAKNIQYF. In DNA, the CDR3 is TGTGCCAGCAGCGGCAGGGATATAGCCAAAAACATTCAGTACTTC.

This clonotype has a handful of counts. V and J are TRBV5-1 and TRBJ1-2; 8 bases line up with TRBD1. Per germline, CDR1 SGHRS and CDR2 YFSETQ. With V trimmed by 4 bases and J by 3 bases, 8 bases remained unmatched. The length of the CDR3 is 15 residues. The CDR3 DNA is TGCGCCAGCAGCGTTCGGACAGGGTTCGACTATGGCTACACCTTC. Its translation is CASSVRTGFDYGYTF.